This T cell receptor (beta chain) originates from a study of STAT5B mutations in CD4+ large granular lymphocyte leukemia. V gave up 6 bases and J gave up 4 bases, with 14 bases separating them. The CDR3 sequence is 14 residues long. The germline V gene has CDR1 MRHNA and CDR2 SNTAGT. The protocol was immunoSEQ multiplex PCR, while the TCRdb copy is restricted to in-frame clones and leaves out a portion. The profile shows 35,000 to 45,000 clones, just over 85% of them singletons. The V and J genes are TRBV6-4 and TRBJ2-3, with a tentative D call TRBD1 (8 bases). Sequenced sample: CD4+ T cells from blood buffy coats. This TCR came from a human donor in good health. Here the CDR3 reads CASSPTGGADTQYF. CDR3 nucleotides: TGTGCCAGCAGCCCCACAGGGGGGGCAGATACGCAGTATTTT.